Shown below are 6 T cell receptor beta chains from a single sample sequenced in a study of CD8 T cells in Susac syndrome. Random-hexamer reverse transcription was applied to about 0.45 to 1 ug RNA. TCRdb re-analysed the immunoSEQ multiplex PCR reads in MiXCR, keeping a single row per CDR3 protein. The table has around 200,000 distinct CDR3 sequences, roughly 96% seen once. Source material: CD4+ T cells from PBMCs. The source of these receptors is a human donor in good health.

This chain uses TRBV5-4 with TRBJ2-5, with 8 bases fitting TRBD1. This CDR3 region has 13 residues. Looked up from germline, CDR1 is SGHNT and CDR2 is YYREEE (reference sequence). Trimming removed 4 bases from V and 5 bases from J; junction bases left unmatched: 4. CDR3 coding DNA: TGTGCCAGCAGCCGGACAGGGTGGGAGACCCAGTACTTC. Its translation is CASSRTGWETQYF.

The V call is TRBV29-1, the J call TRBJ1-4; the D gene is possibly TRBD1 (6 bases). The CDR3 is 13 amino acids. Germline CDR1 and CDR2: SQVTM and ANQGSEA. The V end was cut by 6 bases, the J end by 7 bases, with 15 bases between. This CDR3 reads CSVEQGSSEKLFF. The CDR3, as DNA: TGCAGCGTCGAACAGGGTAGTTCTGAAAAACTGTTTTTT.

This chain uses TRBV12-3 or TRBV12-4 with TRBJ2-5; D gene ambiguous. The CDR3 loop spans 12 amino acids. The germline V and J ends were trimmed by 6 bases and 3 bases, with 8 bases remaining between them. CDR3 residues: CASRVSKETQYF. The DNA of the CDR3 is TGTGCCAGCAGGGTCAGCAAAGAGACCCAGTACTTC.

The chain combines TRBV5-1 with TRBJ2-3, with D unresolved. The CDR3 is made up of 15 amino acids. From germline, CDR1 is SGHRS and CDR2 YFSETQ. Trimming cost V 4 bases and J 4 bases, with 16 bases left between them. As DNA, the CDR3 is TGCGCCAGCAGCCCGGCCCTAGTAAATCCAGATACGCAGTATTTT. Translation gives CASSPALVNPDTQYF.

V is TRBV28 and J is TRBJ2-3; D unclear. Germline V gives CDR1 MDHEN, CDR2 SYDVKM. This CDR3 has 12 residues. V lost 6 bases and J lost 2, with 6 bases in between. CDR3 coding DNA: TGTGCCAGCAGGCCGCCCACAGATACGCAGTATTTT. Amino acids: CASRPPTDTQYF.

This clonotype was seen a handful of times. This rearrangement joins TRBV27 to TRBJ2-1; 11 bases agree with TRBD2. The CDR3 has 15 residues. Germline V gene lookup returns CDR1 MNHEY and CDR2 SMNVEV (reference sequence). The junction had 7 bases not matched to a gene; V was cut back by 8 bases and J by 4 bases. DNA for the CDR3: TGTGCCAGCTCCCAGGGACTAGCGGATTACAATGAGCAGTTCTTC. Its protein product is CASSQGLADYNEQFF.